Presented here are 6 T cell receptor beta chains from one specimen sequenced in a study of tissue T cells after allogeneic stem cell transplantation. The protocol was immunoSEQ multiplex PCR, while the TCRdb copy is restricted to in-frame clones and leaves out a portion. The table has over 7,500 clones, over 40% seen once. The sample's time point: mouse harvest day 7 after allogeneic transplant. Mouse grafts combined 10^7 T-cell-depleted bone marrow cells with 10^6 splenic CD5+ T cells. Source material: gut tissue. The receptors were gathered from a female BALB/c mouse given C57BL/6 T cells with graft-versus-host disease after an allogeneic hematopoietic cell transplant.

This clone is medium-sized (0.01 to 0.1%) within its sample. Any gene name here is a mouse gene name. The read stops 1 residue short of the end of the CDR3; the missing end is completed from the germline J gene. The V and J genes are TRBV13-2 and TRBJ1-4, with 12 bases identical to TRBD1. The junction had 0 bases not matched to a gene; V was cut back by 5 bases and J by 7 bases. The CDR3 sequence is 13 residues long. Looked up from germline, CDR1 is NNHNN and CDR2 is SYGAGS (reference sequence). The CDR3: CASGGQGAERLFF. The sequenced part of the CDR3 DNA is TGTGCCAGCGGGGGACAGGGGGCCGAAAGATTATTT.

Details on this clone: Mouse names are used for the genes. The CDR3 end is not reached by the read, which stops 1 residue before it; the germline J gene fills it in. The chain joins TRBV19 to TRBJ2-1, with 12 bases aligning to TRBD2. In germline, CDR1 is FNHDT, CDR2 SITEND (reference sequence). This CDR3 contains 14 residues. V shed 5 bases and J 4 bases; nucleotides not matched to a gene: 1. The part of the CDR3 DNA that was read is TGTGCCAGCAGGGACTGGGGGGGTTATGCTGAGCAGTTC. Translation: CASRDWGGYAEQF. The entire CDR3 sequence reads CASRDWGGYAEQFF.

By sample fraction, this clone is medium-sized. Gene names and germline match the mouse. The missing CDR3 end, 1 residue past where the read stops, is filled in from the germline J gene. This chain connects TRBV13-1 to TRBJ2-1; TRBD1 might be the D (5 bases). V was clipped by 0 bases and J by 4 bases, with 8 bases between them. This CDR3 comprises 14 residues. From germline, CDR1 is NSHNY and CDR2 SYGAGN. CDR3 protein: CASSDAGQYAEQFF. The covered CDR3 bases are TGTGCCAGCAGTGATGCTGGACAATATGCTGAGCAGTTC.

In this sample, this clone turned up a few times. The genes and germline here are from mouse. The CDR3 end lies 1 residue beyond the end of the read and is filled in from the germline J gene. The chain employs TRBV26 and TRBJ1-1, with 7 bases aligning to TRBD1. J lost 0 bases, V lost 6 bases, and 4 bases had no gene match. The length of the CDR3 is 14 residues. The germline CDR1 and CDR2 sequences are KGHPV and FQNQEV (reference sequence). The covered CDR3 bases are TGTGCCAGCAGACCCGGGACAGCAAACACAGAAGTCTTC. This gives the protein CASRPGTANTEVF. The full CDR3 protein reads CASRPGTANTEVFF.

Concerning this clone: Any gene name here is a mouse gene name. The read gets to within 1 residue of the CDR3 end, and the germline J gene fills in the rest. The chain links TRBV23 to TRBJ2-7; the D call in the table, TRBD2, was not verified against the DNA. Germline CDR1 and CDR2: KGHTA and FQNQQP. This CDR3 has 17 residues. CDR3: CSSSQSNWGVSSYEQYF. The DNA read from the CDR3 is TGCTCCAGCAGTCAATCGAACTGGGGGGTCAGCTCCTATGAACAGTAC.

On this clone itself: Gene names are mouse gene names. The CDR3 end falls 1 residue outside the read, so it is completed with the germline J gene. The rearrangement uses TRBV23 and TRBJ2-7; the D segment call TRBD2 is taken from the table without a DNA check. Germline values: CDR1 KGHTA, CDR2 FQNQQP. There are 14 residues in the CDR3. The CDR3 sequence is CSSSQGTGGYEQYF. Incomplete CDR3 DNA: TGCTCCAGCAGTCAAGGGACTGGGGGTTATGAACAGTAC.